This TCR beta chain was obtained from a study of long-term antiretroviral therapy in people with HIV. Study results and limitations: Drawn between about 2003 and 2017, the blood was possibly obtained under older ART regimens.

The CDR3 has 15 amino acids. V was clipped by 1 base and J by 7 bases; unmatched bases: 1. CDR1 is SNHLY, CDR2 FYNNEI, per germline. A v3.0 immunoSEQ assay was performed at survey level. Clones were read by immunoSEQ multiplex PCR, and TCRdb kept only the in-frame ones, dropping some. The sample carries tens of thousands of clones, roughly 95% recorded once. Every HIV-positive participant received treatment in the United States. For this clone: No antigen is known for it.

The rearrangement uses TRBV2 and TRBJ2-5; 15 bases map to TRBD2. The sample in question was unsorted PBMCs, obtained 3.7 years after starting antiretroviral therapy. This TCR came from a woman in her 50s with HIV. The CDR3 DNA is TGTGCCAGCAGTGAAGGGACTAGCGGGGGGGGGACCCAGTACTTC. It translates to CASSEGTSGGGTQYF.